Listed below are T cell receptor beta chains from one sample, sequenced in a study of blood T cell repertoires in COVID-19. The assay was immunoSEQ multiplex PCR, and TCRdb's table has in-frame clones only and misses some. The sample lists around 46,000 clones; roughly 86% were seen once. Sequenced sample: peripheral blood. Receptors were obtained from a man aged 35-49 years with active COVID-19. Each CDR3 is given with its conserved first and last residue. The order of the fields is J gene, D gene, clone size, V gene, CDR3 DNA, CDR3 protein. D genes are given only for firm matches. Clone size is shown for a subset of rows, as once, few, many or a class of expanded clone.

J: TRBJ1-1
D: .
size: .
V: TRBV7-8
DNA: TGTGCCAGCAGCTTAGCACGGGGTGGAGTCATGAACACTGAAGCTTTCTTT
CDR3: CASSLARGGVMNTEAFF

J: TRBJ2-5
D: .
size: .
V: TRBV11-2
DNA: TGTGCCAGCAGCCAAACAGGGGAGACCCAGTACTTC
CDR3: CASSQTGETQYF

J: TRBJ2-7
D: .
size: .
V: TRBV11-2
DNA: TGTGCCAGCAGCTTAGGACAGAACTCCTACGAGCAGTACTTC
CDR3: CASSLGQNSYEQYF

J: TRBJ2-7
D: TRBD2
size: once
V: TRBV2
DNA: TGTGCCAGCAGTGAAGTTGGTAGCGGGATCAATGACGAGCAGTACTTC
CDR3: CASSEVGSGINDEQYF

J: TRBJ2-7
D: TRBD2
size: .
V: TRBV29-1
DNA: TGCAGCGTTGATAAGCTAGCGGGAGTACCCTACGAGCAGTACTTC
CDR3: CSVDKLAGVPYEQYF

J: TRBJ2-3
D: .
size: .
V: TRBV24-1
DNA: TGTGCCACCAGAGCGTGGGGCACAGATACGCAGTATTTT
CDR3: CATRAWGTDTQYF

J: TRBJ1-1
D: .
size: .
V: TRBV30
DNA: TGTGCCTGGAGGGCGGAGGGGTACACTGAAGCTTTCTTT
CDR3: CAWRAEGYTEAFF

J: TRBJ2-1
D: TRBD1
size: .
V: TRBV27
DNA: TGTGCCAGCAGGCCGAGGGGGCCGCTCTCCTACAATGAGCAGTTCTTC
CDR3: CASRPRGPLSYNEQFF

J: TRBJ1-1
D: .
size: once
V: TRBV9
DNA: TGTGCCAGCAGGAGGGAGATGAACACTGAAGCTTTCTTT
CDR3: CASRREMNTEAFF

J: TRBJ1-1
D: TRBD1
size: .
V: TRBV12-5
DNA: TGTGCTAGTGGTTCACAGGGGGCGACTGAAGCTTTCTTT
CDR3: CASGSQGATEAFF

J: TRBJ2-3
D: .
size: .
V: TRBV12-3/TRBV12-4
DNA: TGTGCCAGCACCGTGAGCGGCACAGATACGCAGTATTTT
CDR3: CASTVSGTDTQYF

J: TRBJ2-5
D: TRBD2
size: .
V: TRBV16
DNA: TGTGCCAGCAGCCAGCTACTAGCGGGAGAAGGACAAGAGACCCAGTACTTC
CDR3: CASSQLLAGEGQETQYF

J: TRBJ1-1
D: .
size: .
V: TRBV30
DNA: TGTGCCTGGAGTGAAGGGGGAAACACTGAAGCTTTCTTT
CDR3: CAWSEGGNTEAFF

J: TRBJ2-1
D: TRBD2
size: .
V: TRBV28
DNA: TGTGCCAGCAGTTTACCTCCCGGACTAGCGGGAGGCAAGCAGTTCTTC
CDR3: CASSLPPGLAGGKQFF

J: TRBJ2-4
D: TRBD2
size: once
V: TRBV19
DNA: TGTGCCAGTAGTATCCCCGGACTAGCGGGAGCCAAAAACATTCAGTACTTC
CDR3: CASSIPGLAGAKNIQYF

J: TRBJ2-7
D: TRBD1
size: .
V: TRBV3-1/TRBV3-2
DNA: TGTGCCAGCAGCATGGGACAGATCTACGAGCAGTACTTC
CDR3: CASSMGQIYEQYF

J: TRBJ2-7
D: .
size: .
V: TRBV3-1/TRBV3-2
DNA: TGTGCCAGCAGCCAAGTCGAAGGAGTCCCCGGCGAGCAGTACTTC
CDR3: CASSQVEGVPGEQYF

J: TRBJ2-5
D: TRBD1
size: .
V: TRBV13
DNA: TGTGCCAGCAGCACGGGGACAGGGATGGAGACCCAGTACTTC
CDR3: CASSTGTGMETQYF

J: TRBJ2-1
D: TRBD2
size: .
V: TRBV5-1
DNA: TGCGCCAGCAGCCCCCCCGGGACTACGGACAATGAGCAGTTCTTC
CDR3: CASSPPGTTDNEQFF

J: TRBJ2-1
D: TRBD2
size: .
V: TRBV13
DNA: TGTGCCAGCAGCCCCTTGGGGCGGGAGCGGTACAATGAGCAGTTCTTC
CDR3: CASSPLGRERYNEQFF

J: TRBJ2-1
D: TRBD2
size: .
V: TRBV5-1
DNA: TGCGCCAGCGTTGAAGCTAGCGGAATCAATGAGCAGTTCTTC
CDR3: CASVEASGINEQFF

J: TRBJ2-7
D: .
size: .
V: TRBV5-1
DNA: TGCGCCAGCAGCTTGCCCAACTCCTACGAGCAGTACTTC
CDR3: CASSLPNSYEQYF

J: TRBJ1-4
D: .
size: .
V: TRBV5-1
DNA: TGCGCCAGCAGCTTGACGGGAGAGCCAACTAATGAAAAACTGTTTTTT
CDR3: CASSLTGEPTNEKLFF

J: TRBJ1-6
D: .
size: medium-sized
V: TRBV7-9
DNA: TGTGCCAGCAGCTTAAAAGGGGGTCCCCTCCACTTT
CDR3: CASSLKGGPLHF

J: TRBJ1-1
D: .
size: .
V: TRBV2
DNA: TGTGCCAGCAGTGAAGGCAGGTTGAACACTGAAGCTTTCTTT
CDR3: CASSEGRLNTEAFF

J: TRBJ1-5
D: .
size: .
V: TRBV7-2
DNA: TGTGCCAGCAGCTCGACAGCGTCTTTCAATCAGCCCCAGCATTTT
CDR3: CASSSTASFNQPQHF

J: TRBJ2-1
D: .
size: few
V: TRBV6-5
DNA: TGTGCCAGCAGTCGGACTGAGGTCTACAATGAGCAGTTCTTC
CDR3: CASSRTEVYNEQFF

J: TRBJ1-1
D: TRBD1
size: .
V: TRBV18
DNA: TGTGCCAGCTCGCGATTGTCAGGGGGCGCGGGCACTGAAGCTTTCTTT
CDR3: CASSRLSGGAGTEAFF

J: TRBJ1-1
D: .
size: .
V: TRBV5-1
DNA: TGCGCCAGCAGCTTTAGGCAGGTGAACACTGAAGCTTTCTTT
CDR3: CASSFRQVNTEAFF

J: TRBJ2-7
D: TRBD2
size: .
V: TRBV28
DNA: TGTGCCAGCATCACTGTGGGCGGGAGCTACGAGCAGTACTTC
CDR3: CASITVGGSYEQYF

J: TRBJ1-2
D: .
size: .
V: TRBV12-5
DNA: TGTGCTAGTGGCAATGCCGGAGGCGGTGCCTATGGCTACACCTTC
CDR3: CASGNAGGGAYGYTF

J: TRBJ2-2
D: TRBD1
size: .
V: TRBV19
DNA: TGTGCCAGTAGGGACAGGGGGCGAAAGAACACCGGGGAGCTGTTTTTT
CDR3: CASRDRGRKNTGELFF

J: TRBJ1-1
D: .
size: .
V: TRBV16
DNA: TGTGCCAGCAGCCCCCTCCGGGGGAACAGAGTAGTTGCTTTCTTT
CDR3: CASSPLRGNRVVAFF

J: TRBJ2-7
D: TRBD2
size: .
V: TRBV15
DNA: TGTGCCACCAGCCTGGGCGGGAGTCCGGTTTACGAGCAGTACTTC
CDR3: CATSLGGSPVYEQYF

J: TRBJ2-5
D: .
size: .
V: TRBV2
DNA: TGTGCCAGCAGTGTACAGGGCGCGACCCAGTACTTC
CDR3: CASSVQGATQYF

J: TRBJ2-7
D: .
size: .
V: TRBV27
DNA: TGTGCCAGCAGTTTACCCGGCAGGAGGTGGAACGAGCAGTACTTC
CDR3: CASSLPGRRWNEQYF

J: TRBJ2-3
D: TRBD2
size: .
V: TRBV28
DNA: TGTGCCAGCAGCTTAAGCGGGAGCGGATCAGATACGCAGTATTTT
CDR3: CASSLSGSGSDTQYF

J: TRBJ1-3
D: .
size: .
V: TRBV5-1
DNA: TGCGCCAGCAGCTTGGGGGCGTCAGGGGGAAACACCATATATTTT
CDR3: CASSLGASGGNTIYF

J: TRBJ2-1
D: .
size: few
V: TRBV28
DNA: TGTGCCAGCAAAAGAGTCATTCGGGCCTACAATGAGCAGTTCTTC
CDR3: CASKRVIRAYNEQFF

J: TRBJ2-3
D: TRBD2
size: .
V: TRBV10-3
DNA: TGTGCCATCAGTCCTGGACTAGCCACAGATACGCAGTATTTT
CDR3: CAISPGLATDTQYF

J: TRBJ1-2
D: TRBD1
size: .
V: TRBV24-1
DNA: TGTGCCACCAGTGACGATGACAGGGGGAACTATGGCTACACCTTC
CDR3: CATSDDDRGNYGYTF

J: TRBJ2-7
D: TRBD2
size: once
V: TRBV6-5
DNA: TGTGCCAGCAGATACGGACTAGCAGGATCCTACGAGCAGTACTTC
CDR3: CASRYGLAGSYEQYF

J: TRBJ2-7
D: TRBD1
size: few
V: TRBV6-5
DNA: TGTGCCAGCAGTTACTCGTGGACAGGGATCCACGAGCAGTACTTC
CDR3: CASSYSWTGIHEQYF

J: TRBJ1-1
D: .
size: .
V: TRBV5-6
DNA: TGTGCCAGCAGCTTCGATCGCGATGAAGCTTTCTTT
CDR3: CASSFDRDEAFF

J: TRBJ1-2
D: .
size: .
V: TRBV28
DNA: TGTGCCAGCACCATTGTGGGGAGCCTCCCTAACTATGGCTACACCTTC
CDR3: CASTIVGSLPNYGYTF